A single T cell receptor beta chain is shown here with its context. These data belong to a study of blood T cell repertoires in COVID-19. Study-level background: Italy, Spain and the United States were the sources of the convalescent and acute COVID-19 samples.

The table came from immunoSEQ multiplex PCR; TCRdb's copy has only in-frame clones and leaves some out. Here the sample spans roughly 150,000 clones, 85% to 90% being singletons. This sequence was found in an elderly woman with COVID-19, enrolled during active disease. The sample comprised peripheral blood.

For the CDR3, the DNA is TGCGCCAGCAGCCCGACTAGCGCCTCCTACGAGCAGTACTTC. It specifies CASSPTSASYEQYF. The rearrangement uses TRBV4-1 and TRBJ2-7, with TRBD2 matching 8 bases. Trimming cost V 4 bases and J 0 bases; bases outside gene matches: 2. There are 14 residues in the CDR3. CDR1 is MGHRA and CDR2 is YSYEKL in the germline V gene.